The 24 T cell receptor beta chains below all came from one sample that was sequenced in a study of early T cells in non-severe SARS-CoV-2 infection (dated by TCRdb to the early 2020s). Library preparation used 5' RACE. The sequencer listed for this sample is NextSeq 500. TCRdb passed the public sequencing reads through fastp at Q25 and MiXCR, retaining productive beta sequences. Each record represents a unique CDR3 protein, reported with the most common genes and DNA among its rows. The sample table shows 25,000 to 35,000 distinct CDR3 sequences, and around 7% are seen once. Together, the top ten hold roughly 4.1% of the sample. Sequenced input: whole blood. These receptors all stem from an adult who was a healthcare worker with PCR-confirmed SARS-CoV-2 infection or an uninfected control (not recorded which).

The gene calls are TRBV27 and TRBJ2-2, with a possible D match to TRBD1 (5 bases). CDR3 length: 12 amino acids. Germline values: CDR1 MNHEY, CDR2 SMNVEV (reference sequence). V dropped 5 bases and J dropped 8 bases, with 9 bases sitting between them. As DNA, the CDR3 is TGTGCCAGCAGTCTCGACAGAGGGGAGCTGTTTTTT. Translation: CASSLDRGELFF.

To note about this clonotype: This sequence may be a read error, since a much larger clone differs from it by one base. This rearrangement joins TRBV28 to TRBJ1-2; no firm D call. Germline CDR1 is MDHEN and CDR2 is SYDVKM. CDR3 length equals 14 residues. DNA for the CDR3: TGTGCCAACAGTTTAAGGGCGGAACCGTATGGCTACACCTTC. Amino acids: CANSLRAEPYGYTF.

This clonotype was counted between two and nine times. The chain has TRBV9 and TRBJ2-6; 8 bases match TRBD2. The trim removed 0 bases at V and 2 bases at J, leaving 4 bases unmatched. The CDR3 runs 17 residues. The V gene's germline CDR1 is SGDLS and CDR2 YYNGEE. This CDR3 is CASSVVGLETGANVLTF. Here the CDR3 DNA reads TGTGCCAGCAGCGTAGTGGGACTAGAAACTGGGGCCAACGTCCTGACTTTC.

This clonotype was recorded many times. This chain links TRBV11-2 with TRBJ2-5, with D unresolved. The ends were cut back, 1 base at V and 2 bases at J, with 5 bases in the middle. The CDR3 extends over 13 amino acids. Germline values: CDR1 SGHAT, CDR2 FQNNGV. The CDR3: CASSLAVQETQYF. CDR3 sequence (DNA): TGTGCCAGCAGCTTAGCGGTGCAAGAGACCCAGTACTTC.

This chain uses TRBV29-1 with TRBJ2-5; perhaps TRBD1 as D (6 bases). CDR1 and CDR2 (germline): SQVTM, ANQGSEA. V gave up 7 bases and J gave up 3 bases, with 12 bases separating them. This CDR3 has 12 amino acids. In DNA, the CDR3 is TGCAGCGCAGGGGATTTCGAAGAGACCCAGTACTTC. Its translation is CSAGDFEETQYF.

This clonotype was seen repeatedly, ten times or more. V gene TRBV7-3 combines with J gene TRBJ1-2; weak D call: TRBD1 (5 bases). This CDR3 spans 12 amino acids. The V end was cut by 5 bases, the J end by 6 bases, with 10 bases between. Looked up from germline, CDR1 is SGHTA and CDR2 is FQGTGA. In DNA form, the CDR3 reads TGTGCCAGCAGCCATGGAGGGGATGGCTACACCTTC. Its translation: CASSHGGDGYTF.

The sample holds a few counts of this clonotype. V is TRBV2 and J is TRBJ2-5; TRBD1 or TRBD2 may be the D gene (5 bases each). CDR1 and CDR2 from the germline V gene are SNHLY and FYNNEI. Trimming took 5 bases from V and 6 from J, leaving 13 bases between them. This CDR3 contains 13 residues. As DNA, the CDR3 is TGTGCCAGCAGTATTTCCGGGACCCAGACCCAGTACTTC. Translation gives CASSISGTQTQYF.

This chain connects TRBV5-1 to TRBJ1-1; weak D call: TRBD1 (6 bases). The CDR3 consists of 14 residues. V was cut by 0 bases and J by 1 base, with 7 bases left in between. The germline gives CDR1 SGHRS, CDR2 YFSETQ. CDR3 amino acids: CASSLEGQNTEAFF. As DNA, the CDR3 is TGCGCCAGCAGCTTGGAGGGACAGAACACTGAAGCTTTCTTT.

The rearrangement links TRBV18 to TRBJ2-3, with 9 bases matching TRBD2. Germline loops: CDR1 KGHSH, CDR2 LQKENI. J gave up 0 bases and V 2 bases, and 12 bases lay outside the gene matches. This CDR3 comprises 19 residues. The CDR3 bases are TGTGCCAGCTCACCAGGGGTAGCGGGAGCCACCCCTAGCACAGATACGCAGTATTTT. It specifies CASSPGVAGATPSTDTQYF.

The J gene is TRBJ2-7, the V gene TRBV11-2; TRBD1 matches at 8 bases. This CDR3 has 16 amino acids. CDR1 and CDR2 from the germline V gene are SGHAT and FQNNGV. J lost 0 bases, V lost 4 bases, and 8 bases had no gene match. The CDR3 loop reads CASSSTGDRSSYEQYF. The CDR3 nucleotides read TGTGCCAGCAGCTCCACGGGGGACAGGAGCTCCTACGAGCAGTACTTC.

Ten or more counts support this clonotype. V and J are TRBV7-8 and TRBJ2-1; D is unclear. Trimming pared 4 bases from V and 10 bases from J, leaving 17 bases between. The CDR3 is 14 residues long. Germline CDR1 is SGHVS and CDR2 is FQNEAQ. The CDR3 spells CASSSRGPPEEQFF. CDR3 DNA sequence: TGTGCCAGCAGCTCACGTGGGCCCCCCGAGGAGCAGTTCTTC.

Here the CDR3 reads CSVVEDSETQYF. DNA for the CDR3: TGCAGCGTTGTCGAGGACAGTGAGACCCAGTACTTC. The rearrangement uses TRBV29-1 and TRBJ2-5; D might be TRBD1 (6 bases). The germline gives CDR1 SQVTM, CDR2 ANQGSEA. The CDR3 sequence is 12 residues long. Trimming pared 4 bases from V and 5 bases from J, leaving 11 bases between.

The CDR3 DNA follows: TGTGCCAGCAGCGTAGAGGGGACAGCCTACGAGCAGTACTTC. It yields the protein CASSVEGTAYEQYF. V and J are TRBV9 and TRBJ2-7; TRBD1 matches 7 bases. The CDR3 length is 14 residues. CDR1 SGDLS and CDR2 YYNGEE come from the germline V gene. V was clipped by 0 bases and J by 2 bases; unmatched bases: 2.

The table lists this clonotype with a few counts. This chain joins TRBV19 and TRBJ2-3; 7 positions agree with TRBD1. This CDR3 region has 14 residues. Germline CDR1 reads LNHDA; CDR2 reads SQIVND (reference sequence). Germline trimming cut 6 bases from V and 4 bases from J; bases unmatched to any gene: 7. The CDR3 reads CASRTTGIADTQYF. The CDR3 DNA follows: TGTGCCAGTAGGACGACAGGGATCGCAGATACGCAGTATTTT.

This clonotype came up many times. The chain carries TRBV30 and TRBJ2-7, with D possibly TRBD2 on 6 matching bases. V shed 3 bases and J shed 5 bases, with 11 bases lying between them. The CDR3 extends over 12 amino acids. Germline values: CDR1 GTSNPN, CDR2 SVGIG (reference sequence). CDR3 nucleotides: TGTGCCTGGAGCCGAGGGGAGGACGAGCAGTACTTC. Amino acids: CAWSRGEDEQYF.

This clonotype was picked up many times. The chain combines TRBV29-1 with TRBJ2-1; D is possibly TRBD1 (6 bases). The CDR3 covers 14 residues. The germline V gene encodes CDR1 SQVTM and CDR2 ANQGSEA. Between the trimmed V and J ends, which lost 3 bases and 3 bases, there was a span of 12 bases. The CDR3 spells CSVDPQGYYNEQFF. As DNA, the CDR3 is TGCAGCGTTGACCCCCAGGGGTACTACAATGAGCAGTTCTTC.

In its sample, this clonotype was seen many times. The J gene is TRBJ1-5, the V gene TRBV7-6; D possibly corresponds to TRBD1 (5 bases). The germline CDR1 and CDR2 sequences are SGHVS and FNYEAQ. V lost 0 bases and J lost 5, with 8 bases in between. This CDR3 region has 14 residues. CDR3 amino acids: CASSLAGGDQPQHF. CDR3 coding DNA: TGTGCCAGCAGCTTAGCGGGGGGGGATCAGCCCCAGCATTTT.

The V and J genes are TRBV28 and TRBJ1-4; D is possibly TRBD1 (6 bases). Germline CDR1 and CDR2: MDHEN and SYDVKM. V was shortened by 2 bases and J by 13 bases, with 14 bases between the two germline ends. The CDR3 extends over 13 amino acids. CDR3 sequence (DNA): TGTGCCAGCAGTTTACCGGGGGCGTTAAGACTGTTTTTT. This codes for CASSLPGALRLFF. The full variable domain, rest sourced from reference TRBV28 and TRBJ1-4, is DVKVTQSSRYLVKRTGEKVFLECVQDMDHENMFWYRQDPGLGLRLIYFSYDVKMKEKGDIPEGYSVSREKKERFSLILESASTNQTSMYLCASSLPGALRLFFGSGTQLSVL.

This clonotype showed up many times. The rearrangement uses TRBV5-1 and TRBJ2-7, with D unresolved. With 0 bases removed from V and 0 bases from J, the gap between germline ends came to 10 bases. The CDR3 has 15 amino acids. Per germline, CDR1 SGHRS and CDR2 YFSETQ. Here the CDR3 DNA reads TGCGCCAGCAGCTTGGGCCTCGACGGCTCCTACGAGCAGTACTTC. Translating it yields CASSLGLDGSYEQYF.

The gene calls are TRBV3-1 and TRBJ2-1; no reliable D call. From germline, CDR1 is LGHDT and CDR2 YNNKEL (reference sequence). The CDR3 loop spans 14 amino acids. Trimming shortened V by 0 bases and J by 6 bases, and 9 bases separated the two germline ends. This CDR3 reads CASSQDLAINEQFF. CDR3 nucleotide sequence: TGTGCCAGCAGCCAAGATTTGGCAATCAATGAGCAGTTCTTC.

In this sample, this clonotype turned up many times. V is TRBV29-1 and J is TRBJ1-2; D might be TRBD1 (5 bases). CDR1 is SQVTM, CDR2 ANQGSEA, per germline. V lost 2 bases, J lost 8 bases, and 15 bases lay in between. This CDR3 is built from 13 residues. The CDR3 DNA is TGCAGCGTTGAACCGGGGGGAGGCTTCGGCTACACCTTC. Translating it yields CSVEPGGGFGYTF.

This clonotype was recorded at least ten times. The chain couples TRBV5-7 to TRBJ2-3; D unclear. TRBV5-7 qualifies as an ORF whose function is uncertain. V lost 3 bases to trimming and J lost 0 bases, with 20 bases between them. The length of the CDR3 is 18 residues. CDR3 amino acids: CASSSTPPLQSSTDTQYF. Here the CDR3 DNA reads TGTGCCAGCAGCTCCACTCCTCCCTTACAGAGCAGCACAGATACGCAGTATTTT.

This clonotype was seen a few times. The chain couples TRBV3-1 to TRBJ2-7; D is uncertain. Germline V lookup: CDR1 LGHDT, CDR2 YNNKEL (reference sequence). The CDR3 runs 11 residues. Trimming removed 5 bases from V and 4 bases from J, with 6 bases in between. The CDR3, as DNA: TGTGCCAGCAGCAACATTTACGAGCAGTACTTC. Its protein is CASSNIYEQYF.

This clonotype was counted between two and nine times. V usage is TRBV2 and J usage is TRBJ2-5; D might be TRBD2 (5 bases). CDR1 and CDR2 (germline): SNHLY, FYNNEI. V shed 6 bases and J shed 2 bases, with 16 bases lying between them. The CDR3 totals 15 residues. This CDR3 is CASSASPTGQETQYF. The CDR3 DNA follows: TGTGCCAGCAGCGCCTCCCCTACGGGACAAGAGACCCAGTACTTC.